The rows below give T cell receptor beta chains drawn from one sample of a study of memory CD8 T cells in hepatitis C reinfection. The assay was immunoSEQ multiplex PCR, and TCRdb's table has in-frame clones only and misses some. The data show around 45,000 clones, roughly nine tenths seen once. Sequencing was carried out using naive CD8+ T cells sorted from blood. These receptors all come from a man aged 18-30 years with hepatitis C virus infection. The CDR3 runs from the conserved cysteine through the conserved F or W.

j_call v_call cdr3_aa
TRBJ1-3 TRBV5-1 CASSADRGSGNTIYF
TRBJ2-3 TRBV7-9 CASSQVQGPSDTQYF
TRBJ2-1 TRBV28 CASSLAYSNEQFF
TRBJ2-1 TRBV7-2 CASSPGTGDNEQFF
TRBJ2-7 TRBV9 CASSASGRAGDEQYF
TRBJ1-1 TRBV7-2 CASSFFDTNTEAFF
TRBJ2-1 TRBV5-4 CASSPSDFNSYNEQFF
TRBJ2-1 TRBV7-9 CASAPSSYNEQFF
TRBJ2-7 TRBV5-4 CASSQELAGGGEEQYF
TRBJ2-2 TRBV7-9 CASSLGLNTGELFF
TRBJ2-7 TRBV7-3 CASSQGGEQYF
TRBJ1-6 TRBV6-5 CASSQTESNSPLHF
TRBJ1-3 TRBV6-4 CASSDGRGSGNTIYF
TRBJ1-5 TRBV7-8 CASSLGGTGGIGGPQHF
TRBJ1-1 TRBV4-3 CASSQEETGPFSEAFF